The following is a T cell receptor beta chain sequence with its context. As yet, its antigen is unknown. Study results and caveats: The larger-cohort validation was restricted to a single TCR beta V-J rearrangement rather than whole repertoires.

Germline V CDR1 and CDR2: KGHSH, LQKENI. Trimming pared 1 base from V and 2 bases from J, leaving 24 bases between. The CDR3 is made up of 19 amino acids. TCRdb processed the 5' RACE reads anew with MiXCR; each CDR3 protein has one entry. In the table there are tens of thousands of distinct CDR3 sequences, 25% to 30% of which are singletons. The sequenced sample was naive CD4+ T cells sorted from blood. Subset specified: naive CD4+ T cells, CD4+CD45RA+CD25-. The V gene is TRBV18, the J gene TRBJ2-7, with D possibly matching TRBD2 (6 bases). The clonotype was recovered from a female donor with breast cancer. CDR3 protein: CASSPRTGLIRGIPYEQYF. As DNA, the CDR3 is TGTGCCAGCTCACCACGAACAGGCCTCATCCGGGGGATCCCCTACGAGCAGTACTTC. Variable domain in full (rest from reference TRBV18 and TRBJ2-7): NAGVMQNPRHLVRRRGQEARLRCSPMKGHSHVYWYRQLPEEGLKFMVYLQKENIIDESGMPKERFSAEFPKEGPSILRIQQVVRGDSAAYFCASSPRTGLIRGIPYEQYFGPGTRLTVT.